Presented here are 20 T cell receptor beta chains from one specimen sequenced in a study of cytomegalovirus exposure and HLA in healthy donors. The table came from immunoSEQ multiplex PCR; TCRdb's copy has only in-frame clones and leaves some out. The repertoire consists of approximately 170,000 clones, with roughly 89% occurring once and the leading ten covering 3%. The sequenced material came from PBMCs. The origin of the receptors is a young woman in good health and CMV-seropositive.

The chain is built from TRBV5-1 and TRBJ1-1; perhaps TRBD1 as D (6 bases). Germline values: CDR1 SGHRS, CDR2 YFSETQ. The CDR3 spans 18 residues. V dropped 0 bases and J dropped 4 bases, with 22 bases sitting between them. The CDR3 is CASSLVNRAPPTPTEAFF. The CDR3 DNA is TGCGCCAGCAGCTTGGTTAACAGGGCACCCCCAACTCCCACTGAAGCTTTCTTT.

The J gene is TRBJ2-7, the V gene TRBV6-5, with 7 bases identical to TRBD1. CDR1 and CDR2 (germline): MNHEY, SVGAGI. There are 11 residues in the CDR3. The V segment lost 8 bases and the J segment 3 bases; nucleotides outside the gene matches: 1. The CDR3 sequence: CASGDSYEQYF. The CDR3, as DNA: TGTGCCAGCGGGGACAGCTACGAGCAGTACTTC.

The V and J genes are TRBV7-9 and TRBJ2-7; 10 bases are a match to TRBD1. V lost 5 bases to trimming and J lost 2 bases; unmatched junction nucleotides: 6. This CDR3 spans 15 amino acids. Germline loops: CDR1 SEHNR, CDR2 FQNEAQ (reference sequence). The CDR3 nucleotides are TGTGCCAGCAGCGCGACAGGGGGCAATACCTACGAGCAGTACTTC. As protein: CASSATGGNTYEQYF.

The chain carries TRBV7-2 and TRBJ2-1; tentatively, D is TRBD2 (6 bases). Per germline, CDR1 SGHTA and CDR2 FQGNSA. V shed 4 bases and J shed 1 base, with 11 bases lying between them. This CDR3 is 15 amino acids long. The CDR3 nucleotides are TGTGCCAGCAGCTACAGCGGGCAATCCTACAATGAGCAGTTCTTC. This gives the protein CASSYSGQSYNEQFF.

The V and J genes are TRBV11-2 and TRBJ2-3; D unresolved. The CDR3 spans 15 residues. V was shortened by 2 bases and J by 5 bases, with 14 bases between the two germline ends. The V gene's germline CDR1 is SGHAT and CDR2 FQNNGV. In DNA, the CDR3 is TGTGCCAGCAGCTTAAGTGCTGGGCCTGGAGATACGCAGTATTTT. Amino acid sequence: CASSLSAGPGDTQYF.

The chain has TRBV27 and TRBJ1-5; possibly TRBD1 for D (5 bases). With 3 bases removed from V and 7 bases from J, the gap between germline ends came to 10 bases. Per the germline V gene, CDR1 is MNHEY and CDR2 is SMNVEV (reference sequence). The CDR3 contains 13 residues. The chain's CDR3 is CASSLGGYQPQHF. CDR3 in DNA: TGTGCCAGCAGTTTGGGGGGGTACCAGCCCCAGCATTTT.

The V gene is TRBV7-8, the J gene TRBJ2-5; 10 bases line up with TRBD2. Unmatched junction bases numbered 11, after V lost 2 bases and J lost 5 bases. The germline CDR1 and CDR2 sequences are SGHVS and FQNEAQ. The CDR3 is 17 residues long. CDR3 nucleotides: TGTGCCAGCAGCTTAAATAGGCAGCGGGGGGGCCTTGAGACCCAGTACTTC. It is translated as CASSLNRQRGGLETQYF.

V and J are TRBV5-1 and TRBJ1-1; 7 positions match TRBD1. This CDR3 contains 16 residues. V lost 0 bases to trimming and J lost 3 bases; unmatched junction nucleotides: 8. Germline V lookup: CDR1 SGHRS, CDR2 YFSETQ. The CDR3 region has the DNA TGCGCCAGCAGCTTGGTATCCGACAGGGCGGACACTGAAGCTTTCTTT. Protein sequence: CASSLVSDRADTEAFF.

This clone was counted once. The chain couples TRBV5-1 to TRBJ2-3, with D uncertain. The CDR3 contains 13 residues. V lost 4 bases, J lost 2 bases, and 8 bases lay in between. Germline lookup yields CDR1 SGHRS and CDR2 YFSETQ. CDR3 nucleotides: TGCGCCAGCAGCCTCTACTACACAGATACGCAGTATTTT. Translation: CASSLYYTDTQYF.

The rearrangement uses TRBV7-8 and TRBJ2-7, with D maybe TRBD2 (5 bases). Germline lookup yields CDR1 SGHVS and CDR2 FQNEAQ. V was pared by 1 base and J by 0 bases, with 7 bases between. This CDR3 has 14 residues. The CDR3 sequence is CASSLDGSSYEQYF. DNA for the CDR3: TGTGCCAGCAGCTTAGATGGGAGCTCCTACGAGCAGTACTTC.

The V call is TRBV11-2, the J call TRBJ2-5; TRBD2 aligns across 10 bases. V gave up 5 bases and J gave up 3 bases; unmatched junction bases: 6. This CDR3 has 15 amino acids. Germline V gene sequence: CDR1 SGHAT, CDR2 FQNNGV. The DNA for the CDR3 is TGTGCCAGCAGCCCCGGCGGGACTAGCGAAGAGACCCAGTACTTC. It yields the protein CASSPGGTSEETQYF.

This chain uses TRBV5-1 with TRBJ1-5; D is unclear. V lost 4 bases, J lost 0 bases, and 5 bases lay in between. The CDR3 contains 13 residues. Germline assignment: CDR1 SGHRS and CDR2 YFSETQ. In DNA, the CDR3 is TGCGCCAGCAGCCGGGATAGCAATCAGCCCCAGCATTTT. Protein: CASSRDSNQPQHF.

The CDR3 reads CASSFGLAGGEQYF. The CDR3 nucleotides are TGTGCCAGCAGCTTCGGACTAGCGGGAGGGGAGCAGTACTTC. The gene calls are TRBV7-2 and TRBJ2-7; 15 bases match TRBD2. Germline CDR1 is SGHTA and CDR2 is FQGNSA. This CDR3 is 14 amino acids long. V lost 3 bases, J lost 7 bases, and 1 base stayed unmatched.

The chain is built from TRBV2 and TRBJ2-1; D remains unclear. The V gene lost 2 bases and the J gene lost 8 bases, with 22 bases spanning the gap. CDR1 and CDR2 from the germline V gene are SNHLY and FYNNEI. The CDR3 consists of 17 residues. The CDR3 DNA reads TGTGCCAGCAGTGAATTTAGGAGCCTAGGCCCTCTCCATGAGCAGTTCTTC. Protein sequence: CASSEFRSLGPLHEQFF.

The CDR3 nucleotides are TGCGCCAGCAGCCAAGGACTGTTCTCTGGGGCCAACGTCCTGACTTTC. The encoded protein is CASSQGLFSGANVLTF. J is TRBJ2-6 and V is TRBV4-1; D gene uncertain. V lost 1 base to trimming and J lost 0 bases, with 7 bases between them. The germline gives CDR1 MGHRA, CDR2 YSYEKL. The CDR3 is 16 residues long.

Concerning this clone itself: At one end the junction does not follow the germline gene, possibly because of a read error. CDR3 nucleotide sequence: TGTGCCAGCGGTGAAGGACCGACTAGAGTCACCGGGGAGCTGTTTTTT. Protein product: CASGEGPTRVTGELFF. The chain carries TRBV6-1 and TRBJ2-2; perhaps TRBD2 as D (6 bases). CDR1 and CDR2 from the germline V gene are MNHNS and SASEGT. The CDR3 extends over 16 amino acids.

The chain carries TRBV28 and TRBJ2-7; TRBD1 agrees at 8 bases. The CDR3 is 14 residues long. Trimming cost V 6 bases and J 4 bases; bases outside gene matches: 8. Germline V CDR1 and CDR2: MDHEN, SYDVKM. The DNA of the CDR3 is TGTGCCAGCAGCCGAGGACAGGGATCGTACGAGCAGTACTTC. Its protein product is CASSRGQGSYEQYF.

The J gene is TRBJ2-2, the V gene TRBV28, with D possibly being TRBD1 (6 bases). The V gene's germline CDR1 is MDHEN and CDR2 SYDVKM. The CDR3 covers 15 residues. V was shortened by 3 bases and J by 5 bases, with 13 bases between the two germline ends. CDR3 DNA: TGTGCCAGCAGTTTTTGGGGGCAGGGGACCGGGGAGCTGTTTTTT. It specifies CASSFWGQGTGELFF.

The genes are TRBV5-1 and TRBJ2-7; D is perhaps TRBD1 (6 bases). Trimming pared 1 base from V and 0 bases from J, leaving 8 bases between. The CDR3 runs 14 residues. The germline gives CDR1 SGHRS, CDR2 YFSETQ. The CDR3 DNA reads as TGCGCCAGCAGCTTGACAGGGCTCTCCTACGAGCAGTACTTC. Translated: CASSLTGLSYEQYF. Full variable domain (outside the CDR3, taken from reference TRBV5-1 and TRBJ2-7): KAGVTQTPRYLIKTRGQQVTLSCSPISGHRSVSWYQQTPGQGLQFLFEYFSETQRNKGNFPGRFSGRQFSNSRSEMNVSTLELGDSALYLCASSLTGLSYEQYFGPGTRLTVT.

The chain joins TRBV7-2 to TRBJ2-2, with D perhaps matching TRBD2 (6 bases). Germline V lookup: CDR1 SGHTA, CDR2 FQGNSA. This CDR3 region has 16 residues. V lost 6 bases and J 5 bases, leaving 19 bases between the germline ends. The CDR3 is CASRASAGLGTGELFF. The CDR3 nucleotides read TGTGCCAGCAGGGCTAGCGCAGGGCTGGGGACCGGGGAGCTGTTTTTT.